This T cell receptor beta chain was profiled in a study of blood T cell repertoires in COVID-19. For the study at large: Specimens from acute and convalescent COVID-19 originated in the United States, Italy and Spain. Nucleic acid was either cDNA or gDNA, and it came from T cells, B-cell-depleted T cells, or PBMCs.

V dropped 6 bases and J dropped 5 bases, with 8 bases sitting between them. Germline assignment: CDR1 MDHEN and CDR2 SYDVKM. The CDR3 extends over 12 amino acids. Using immunoSEQ multiplex PCR, the repertoire was profiled, and TCRdb retains in-frame clones only, with some absent. The data contain some 70,000 clones, about nine tenths of them singletons. This clone was seen a single time. The rearrangement uses TRBV28 and TRBJ1-5; D uncertain. The receptor's source is a woman in her 70s with acute or convalescent COVID-19. Input material: peripheral blood. This CDR3 reads CASSTIDQPQHF. CDR3 sequence (DNA): TGTGCCAGCAGCACGATAGATCAGCCCCAGCATTTT.